This is a list of T cell receptor beta chains from one sample in a study of T cells in Graves' hyperthyroidism and ophthalmopathy. TCRdb re-analysed the multiplex PCR reads in MiXCR, keeping a single row per CDR3 protein. The sample comprises more than 650,000 distinct CDR3 sequences, around 15% of which are singletons, and roughly 10% rests with the top ten. The sequencing input was blood. The source is a woman aged 18-35 years with Graves' hyperthyroidism. Both conserved end residues are part of each CDR3. D genes are given only for firm matches. Part of the rows lack a size; the others show once, few, many or a class for expanded clones.

.	.	TRBJ1-2	TRBV20-1	CSASGGSNYGYTF	TGCAGTGCTAGTGGGGGTTCTAACTATGGCTACACCTTC
many	.	TRBJ1-1	TRBV6-4	CASSDDMNTEAFF	TGTGCCAGCAGTGATGACATGAACACTGAAGCTTTCTTT
many	.	TRBJ2-5	TRBV30	CAWRVQVGWETQYF	TGTGCCTGGAGGGTTCAGGTGGGCTGGGAGACCCAGTACTTC
many	.	TRBJ1-5	TRBV6-6	CASSYFAQPQHF	TGTGCCAGCAGTTACTTTGCTCAGCCCCAGCATTTT
.	.	TRBJ2-3	TRBV29-1	CSVEQGRGDTQYF	TGCAGCGTTGAGCAAGGTAGAGGAGATACGCAGTATTTT
.	.	TRBJ1-5	TRBV5-5	CASSSRQDGRNQPQHF	TGTGCCAGCAGCTCGCGACAGGATGGGCGCAATCAGCCCCAGCATTTT
few	.	TRBJ2-1	TRBV19	CASSMSPASPYNEQFF	TGTGCCAGTAGTATGTCCCCAGCCTCTCCCTACAATGAGCAGTTCTTC
few	TRBD2	TRBJ2-1	TRBV3-1	CASSRGLASLGQFF	TGTGCCAGCAGCCGGGGACTAGCATCTCTCGGCCAGTTCTTC
.	TRBD2	TRBJ2-5	TRBV7-8	CASRGTSEETQYF	TGTGCCAGCAGGGGGACTAGCGAGGAGACCCAGTACTTC
.	TRBD1	TRBJ2-1	TRBV5-4	CASSQDRANEQFF	TGTGCCAGCAGCCAGGACAGGGCAAATGAGCAGTTCTTC
many	.	TRBJ1-2	TRBV29-1	CSVHSGSGYWGYTF	TGCAGCGTCCACAGTGGTTCGGGGTATTGGGGCTACACCTTC
.	TRBD1	TRBJ2-1	TRBV7-3	CASSSRTGGDEQFF	TGTGCCAGCAGCTCCAGGACAGGGGGCGATGAGCAGTTCTTC
many	TRBD1	TRBJ1-1	TRBV5-1	CASSQDRTVNTEAFF	TGCGCCAGCAGCCAGGACAGGACAGTGAACACTGAAGCTTTCTTT
many	.	TRBJ2-7	TRBV25-1	CASSEFALVEQYF	TGTGCCAGCAGTGAATTTGCCTTGGTCGAGCAGTACTTC
many	TRBD2	TRBJ2-3	TRBV24-1	CATSDWTSGADTQYF	TGTGCCACCAGTGACTGGACTAGCGGGGCAGATACGCAGTATTTT
.	.	TRBJ2-3	TRBV6-1	CASSVQDSDTQYF	TGTGCCAGCAGTGTCCAGGACTCAGATACGCAGTATTTT
many	.	TRBJ2-7	TRBV30	CAWSRAYEQYF	TGTGCCTGGAGTCGCGCCTACGAGCAGTACTTC
.	.	TRBJ2-2	TRBV6-5	CASSYSRLAQFMGELFF	TGTGCCAGCAGTTACTCGAGGCTAGCCCAGTTTATGGGGGAGCTGTTTTTT
.	.	TRBJ1-1	TRBV3-1	CASSQGSWGLNTEAFF	TGTGCCAGCAGCCAAGGCAGCTGGGGGCTGAACACTGAAGCTTTCTTT
many	.	TRBJ1-6	TRBV2	CASSEEQGGNSPLHF	TGTGCCAGCAGTGAGGAACAGGGAGGCAATTCACCCCTCCACTTT
few	TRBD2	TRBJ2-1	TRBV6-2/TRBV6-3	CASSYLRLAGVDEQFF	TGTGCCAGCAGTTATCTCAGACTAGCGGGAGTAGATGAGCAGTTCTTC
many	.	TRBJ1-2	TRBV4-3	CASSQLRDKSTTNYGYTF	TGCGCCAGCAGCCAACTTCGGGACAAGTCTACAACTAACTATGGCTACACCTTC
many	TRBD2	TRBJ2-3	TRBV2	CASSEMGLAYTRTDTQYF	TGTGCCAGCAGTGAAATGGGACTAGCGTATACACGGACAGATACGCAGTATTTT
.	.	TRBJ2-1	TRBV12-3/TRBV12-4	CASSLAGRGNEQFF	TGTGCCAGCAGTTTAGCGGGCAGGGGAAATGAGCAGTTCTTC
few	.	TRBJ2-1	TRBV4-1	CASSQGQGTYNEQFF	TGCGCCAGCAGCCAAGGGCAGGGTACTTACAATGAGCAGTTCTTC
few	.	TRBJ2-2	TRBV5-5	CASSLAGQNTGELFF	TGTGCCAGCAGCTTGGCCGGTCAGAACACCGGGGAGCTGTTTTTT
.	TRBD2	TRBJ2-3	TRBV29-1	CSARGLGDTQYF	TGCAGCGCAAGAGGACTAGGTGATACGCAGTATTTT
many	TRBD2	TRBJ2-7	TRBV6-5	CASSYSLAATEEQYF	TGTGCCAGCAGTTACTCTCTAGCGGCTACGGAGGAGCAGTACTTC
few	TRBD2	TRBJ2-1	TRBV20-1	CSARDPSGGGYEQFF	TGCAGTGCTAGAGACCCTAGCGGGGGGGGGTACGAGCAGTTCTTC
many	.	TRBJ1-2	TRBV24-1	CATSDFRGGYTF	TGTGCCACCAGTGATTTTAGGGGTGGCTACACCTTC
.	TRBD1	TRBJ2-2	TRBV30	CAWSQGVVSTGELFF	TGTGCCTGGAGTCAGGGGGTGGTCTCGACCGGGGAGCTGTTTTTT
.	.	TRBJ2-1	TRBV6-1	CASSEVTPPQKFF	TGTGCCAGCAGTGAAGTGACGCCCCCCCAGAAGTTCTTC
.	.	TRBJ2-1	TRBV7-2	CASSLRRIQETQFF	TGTGCCAGCAGCTTAAGACGGATCCAAGAGACCCAGTTCTTC
.	TRBD1	TRBJ2-1	TRBV5-6	CASSNRDRVPYNEQFF	TGTGCCAGCAGCAACCGGGACAGGGTACCCTACAATGAGCAGTTCTTC
few	TRBD2	TRBJ2-7	TRBV5-6	CASSFWTSGLSSYEQYF	TGTGCCAGCAGCTTCTGGACTAGCGGGTTGTCCTCCTACGAGCAGTACTTC
many	.	TRBJ1-5	TRBV2	CASTGGTMQPQHF	TGTGCCTCTACCGGGGGGACAATGCAGCCCCAGCATTTT
once	TRBD2	TRBJ2-7	TRBV5-1	CASSPEGSGLAGQPYEQYF	TGCGCCAGCAGTCCCGAAGGATCGGGACTAGCGGGTCAACCCTACGAGCAGTACTTC
.	.	TRBJ2-1	TRBV3-1	CASSHLRNTYNEQFF	TGCGCCAGCAGCCACCTCAGAAATACCTACAATGAGCAGTTCTTC
many	.	TRBJ2-7	TRBV3-1	CASSQEGLGSYEQYF	TGTGCCAGCAGCCAAGAGGGGCTCGGCTCCTACGAGCAGTACTTC
many	.	TRBJ2-7	TRBV5-1	CASSLVLSNAYEQYF	TGCGCCAGCAGCTTGGTACTGTCGAACGCCTACGAGCAGTACTTC
many	.	TRBJ2-1	TRBV7-3	CASSLRQGHYNEQFF	TGTGCCAGCAGCTTACGGCAGGGGCACTACAATGAGCAGTTCTTC
many	.	TRBJ2-7	TRBV7-2	CASSFGQRAYEQYF	TGTGCCAGCAGCTTTGGGCAGCGAGCCTACGAGCAGTACTTC
.	TRBD1	TRBJ1-2	TRBV3-1	CASNNRDRPNYGYTF	TGTGCCAGCAACAACCGGGACAGGCCTAACTATGGCTACACCTTC
many	.	TRBJ2-3	TRBV29-1	CSVETGVGDTQYF	TGCAGCGTTGAAACGGGAGTGGGAGATACGCAGTATTTT
few	.	TRBJ2-3	TRBV24-1	CATSGPRRGRDTQYF	TGTGCCACCAGTGGCCCTCGTCGGGGGAGAGATACGCAGTATTTT
.	TRBD1	TRBJ1-1	TRBV4-1	CASSPITGTGYTEAFF	TGCGCCAGCAGCCCGATTACCGGGACAGGGTACACTGAAGCTTTCTTT
many	TRBD2	TRBJ2-2	TRBV2	CASSDAVREGENTGELFF	TGTGCCAGCAGTGATGCGGTGCGGGAGGGCGAGAACACCGGGGAGCTGTTTTTT
.	TRBD2	TRBJ2-3	TRBV7-2	CASTSPGRFGSDTQYF	TGTGCCAGCACCAGCCCCGGGAGGTTCGGTTCAGATACGCAGTATTTT
many	TRBD2	TRBJ2-3	TRBV3-1	CASSLGTSMSDTQYF	TGTGCCAGCAGCCTTGGGACTAGCATGTCAGATACGCAGTATTTT
few	TRBD1	TRBJ1-2	TRBV4-1	CASSQDRPGGYGYTF	TGCGCCAGCAGCCAAGATCGCCCAGGGGGCTATGGCTACACCTTC
few	.	TRBJ2-7	TRBV30	CAWSYRSPDEQYF	TGTGCCTGGAGTTATCGCAGTCCCGACGAGCAGTACTTC
many	.	TRBJ2-7	TRBV11-3	CASSLLRDGPYEQYF	TGTGCCAGCAGCTTGCTTCGCGATGGCCCCTACGAGCAGTACTTC
many	TRBD1	TRBJ1-5	TRBV12-3/TRBV12-4	CASTDKGAGNQPQHF	TGTGCCAGCACAGACAAGGGGGCAGGCAATCAGCCCCAGCATTTT
few	TRBD2	TRBJ2-1	TRBV20-1	CSASRGLASNEQFF	TGCAGTGCTAGTCGGGGACTAGCGAGTAATGAGCAGTTCTTC
many	.	TRBJ2-1	TRBV7-3	CASSLNRASSYNEQFF	TGTGCCAGCAGCTTAAACAGGGCTAGCTCCTACAATGAGCAGTTCTTC